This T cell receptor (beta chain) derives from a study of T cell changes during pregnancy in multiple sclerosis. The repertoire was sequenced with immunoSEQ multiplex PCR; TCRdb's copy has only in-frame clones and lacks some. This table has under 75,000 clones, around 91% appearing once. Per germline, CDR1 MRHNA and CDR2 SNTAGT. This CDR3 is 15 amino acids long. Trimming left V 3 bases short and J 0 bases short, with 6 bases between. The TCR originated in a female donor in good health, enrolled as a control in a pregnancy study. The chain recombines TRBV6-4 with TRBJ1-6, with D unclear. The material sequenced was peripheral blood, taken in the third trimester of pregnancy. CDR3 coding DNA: TGTGCCAGCAGTGAGAGTAGCTCCTATAATTCACCCCTCCACTTT. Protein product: CASSESSSYNSPLHF.